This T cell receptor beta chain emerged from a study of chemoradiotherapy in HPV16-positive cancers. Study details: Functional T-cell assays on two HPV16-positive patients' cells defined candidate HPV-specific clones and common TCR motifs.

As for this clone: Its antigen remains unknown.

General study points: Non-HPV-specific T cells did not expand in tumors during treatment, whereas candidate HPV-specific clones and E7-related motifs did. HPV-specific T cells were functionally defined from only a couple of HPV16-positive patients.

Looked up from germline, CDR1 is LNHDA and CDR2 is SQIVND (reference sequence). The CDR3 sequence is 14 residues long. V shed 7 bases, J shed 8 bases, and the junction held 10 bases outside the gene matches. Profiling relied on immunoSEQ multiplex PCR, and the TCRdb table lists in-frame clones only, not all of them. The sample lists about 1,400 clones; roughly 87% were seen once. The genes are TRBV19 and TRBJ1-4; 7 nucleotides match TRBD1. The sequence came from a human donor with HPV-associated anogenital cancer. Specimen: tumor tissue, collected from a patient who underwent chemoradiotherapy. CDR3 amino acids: CASMVKGGEEKLFF. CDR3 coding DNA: TGTGCCAGTATGGTCAAAGGGGGCGAGGAAAAACTGTTTTTT.